One TCR beta chain is described in this entry. Its antigen is not known. This record comes from a study of graft-versus-host responses after intestinal transplantation. The wider study: Recipients had transplants, and these were multivisceral, liver-intestinal, or isolated intestinal. Every transplant recipient was induced with anti-thymocyte globulin, then maintained on tacrolimus and steroids for two to four years. Study observations and caveats: Recipient marrow held GvH clones, some first seen in ileum or blood. Patients who carried graft-donor T cell macrochimerism also had high graft-versus-host to host-versus-graft clonal ratios in their allografts.

Libraries were prepared by immunoSEQ multiplex PCR; TCRdb keeps only in-frame clonotypes and omits some of them. The sample shows tens of thousands of clones, about nine tenths of them seen only once. V lost 10 bases, J lost 5 bases, and 7 bases stayed unmatched. Germline V gene sequence: CDR1 LNHDA, CDR2 SQIVND (reference sequence). The CDR3 runs to 13 residues. This sequence joins TRBV19 and TRBJ1-1; 10 bases line up with TRBD1. The TCR sequence derives from a human donor who received an intestinal transplant. Sequencing used unstimulated CD4+ T cells sorted from spleen or lymph node cells, obtained before intestinal transplant. In nucleotides, the CDR3 is TGTGCCACCGCCGGGACAGGGGAGACTGAAGCTTTCTTT. Encoded protein: CATAGTGETEAFF. Filled out from reference TRBV19 and TRBJ1-1, the complete variable domain reads DGGITQSPKYLFRKEGQNVTLSCEQNLNHDAMYWYRQDPGQGLRLIYYSQIVNDFQKGDIAEGYSVSREKKESFPLTVTSAQKNPTAFYLCATAGTGETEAFFGQGTRLTVV.